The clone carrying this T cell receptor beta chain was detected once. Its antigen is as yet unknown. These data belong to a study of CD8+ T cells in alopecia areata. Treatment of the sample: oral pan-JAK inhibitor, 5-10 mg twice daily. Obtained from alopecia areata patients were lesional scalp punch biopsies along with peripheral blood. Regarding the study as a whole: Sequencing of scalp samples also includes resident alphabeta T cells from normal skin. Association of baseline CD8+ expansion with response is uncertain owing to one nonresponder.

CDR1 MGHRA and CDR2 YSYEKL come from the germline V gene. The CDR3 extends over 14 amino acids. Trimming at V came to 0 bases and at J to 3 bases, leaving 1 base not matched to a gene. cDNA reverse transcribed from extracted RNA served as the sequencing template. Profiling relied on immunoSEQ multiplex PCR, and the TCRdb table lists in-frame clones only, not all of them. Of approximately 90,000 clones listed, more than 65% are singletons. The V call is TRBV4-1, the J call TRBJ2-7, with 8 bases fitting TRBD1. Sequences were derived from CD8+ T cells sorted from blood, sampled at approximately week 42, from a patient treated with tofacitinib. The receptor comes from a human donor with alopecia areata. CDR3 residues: CASSQEDRGYEQYF. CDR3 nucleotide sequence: TGCGCCAGCAGCCAAGAAGACAGGGGCTACGAGCAGTACTTC.